A selection of T cell receptor beta chains follows, all from one sample in a study of post-analysis software for immune sequencing data. Each CDR3 protein is one row after TCRdb ran MiXCR on the PCR reads. The sample lists a few hundred thousand distinct CDR3 sequences, roughly 38% occurring once. Specimen: blood. These receptors came from a girl under 18 with multiple sclerosis. The CDR3 runs from the conserved cysteine through the conserved F or W.

CDR3	V	J
CASRRNRGTEAFF	TRBV12-3/TRBV12-4	TRBJ1-1
CSGDRGPLGYTF	TRBV29-1	TRBJ1-2
CASSQLAGRNQPQHF	TRBV4-1	TRBJ1-5
CASSLKRGADYGYTF	TRBV27	TRBJ1-2
CASSSDSSYNEQFF	TRBV12-3/TRBV12-4	TRBJ2-1
CASSSLSGSNAEAFF	TRBV7-2	TRBJ1-1
CASSQDQGNYGYTF	TRBV4-3	TRBJ1-2
CASSSHRRDRAYEQYF	TRBV7-9	TRBJ2-7
CASSLGTRNEQFF	TRBV28	TRBJ2-1
CASSITGSNNQPQHF	TRBV7-9	TRBJ1-5